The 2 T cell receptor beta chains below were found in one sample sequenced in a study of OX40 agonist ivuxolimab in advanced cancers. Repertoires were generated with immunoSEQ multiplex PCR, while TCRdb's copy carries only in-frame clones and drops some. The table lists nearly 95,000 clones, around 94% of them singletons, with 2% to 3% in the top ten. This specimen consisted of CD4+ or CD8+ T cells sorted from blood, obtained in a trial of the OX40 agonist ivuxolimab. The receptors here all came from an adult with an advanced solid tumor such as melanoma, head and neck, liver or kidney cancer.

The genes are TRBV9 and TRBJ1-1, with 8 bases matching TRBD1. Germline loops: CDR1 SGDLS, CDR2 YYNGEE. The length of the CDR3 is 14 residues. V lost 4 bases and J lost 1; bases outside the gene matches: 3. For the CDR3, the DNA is TGTGCCAGCAGCTCCGGGACAGGGAACACTGAAGCTTTCTTT. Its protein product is CASSSGTGNTEAFF. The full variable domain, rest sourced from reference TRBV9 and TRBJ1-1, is DSGVTQTPKHLITATGQRVTLRCSPRSGDLSVYWYQQSLDQGLQFLIQYYNGEERAKGNILERFSAQQFPDLHSELNLSSLELGDSALYFCASSSGTGNTEAFFGQGTRLTVV.

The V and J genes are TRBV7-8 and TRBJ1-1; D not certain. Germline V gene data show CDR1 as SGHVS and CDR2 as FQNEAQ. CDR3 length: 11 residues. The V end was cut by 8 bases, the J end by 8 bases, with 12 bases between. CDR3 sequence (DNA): TGTGCCAGCGCCTCAAGGGCCGAAGCTTTCTTT. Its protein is CASASRAEAFF.